Below, one T cell receptor (beta chain) is given with its context. Its antigen is not identified. Germline lookup yields CDR1 MNHEY and CDR2 SVGEGT. The CDR3 length is 19 residues. These data are taken from a study of CXCR3-negative and CXCR3-positive naive CD8 T cells. Whole-study results and caveats: Both naive subsets, CXCR3-negative and CXCR3-positive, displayed similar TRBV-TRBJ usage, unlike memory cells.

CD45RO-CCR7+CD27+CD95- expression identified naive CD8+ T cells. Libraries of TRB cDNA were made by 5' RACE and carried UMIs. TCRdb re-called the 5' RACE reads; every CDR3 protein appears as one record, without DNA. The sample's table shows approximately 8,700 distinct CDR3 sequences. The sequence was collected from a human donor in good health. Some clones in this sample may be carry-over from other donors' samples. The rearrangement links TRBV6-2 or TRBV6-3 to TRBJ1-1; lacking DNA, the TRBD1 call made by TCRdb goes unchecked. The sequencing input was naive CXCR3- CD8+ T cells from blood. Subset here: CD45RO-CCR7+CD27+CD95- naive CD8+ T cells lacking CXCR3 (TNR3-). The CDR3 is CASSYSNYISTVGDTEAFF.